What follows is one T cell receptor (beta chain) and its context. Its antigen is currently not known. Germline is not matched at one junction end, which may reflect a read error. This entry comes from a study of cytomegalovirus exposure and HLA in healthy donors (dated by TCRdb to about 2017). Regarding the research as a whole: In an earlier analysis of several hundred of the donors, 276 Gb of sequence data and some 100 million unique TCR beta sequences from about 190 million T cells were reported. In a later analysis, previously published TCR beta repertoires from several hundred donors were re-analyzed and high-resolution HLA genotyping was added so that TCR occurrence patterns could be studied. Donor age, sex, ethnicity and CMV serostatus were compiled together with the repertoire data. Four or five DR-DQ haplotypes were treated as single units for association and clustering because of strong linkage in the cohort. Both class I and class II loci were covered by HLA typing, at four-digit resolution. In addition to the first cohort of 666 subjects, a separate validation cohort of 120 different subjects was used. An earlier analysis of fewer than 750 of the donors used high-throughput TCR beta sequencing to judge whether each TCR beta V gene segment behaved as functional or pseudogenic. The study combined high-throughput TCR immunosequencing, statistical association of individual TCRs with disease status, and machine learning to predict cytomegalovirus infection status. The genetic ancestry cluster associated with self-reported Caucasian donors included roughly 84% of the 350 to 500 genotyped donors. All discovery cohort repertoires had been generated using a single sequencing platform. The study aimed to test whether cataloging public T cell receptors could reveal signatures of past pathogen exposure. In a later genetic analysis, genome-wide SNP genotypes for about three fifths of the 666 donors were used, and that subset was treated as a discovery cohort. An early release that covered approximately 600 HLA-typed donors contained approximately 320 gigabases of sequencing data and 65 million to 100 million unique TCR sequences. Among about 390 genotyped donors of the cohort, an average of approximately 230,000 unique TCR beta nucleotide sequences were sequenced per donor, around 20% of them non-productive. The number of donors typed differed by locus, with roughly 620-630 for A, B, C, DRB1 and DQB1, more than 500 for DQA1, over 600 for DPA1, and some 440 for DPB1. The study profiled the T cell repertoires of fewer than 850 subjects by immunosequencing and related them to cytomegalovirus serostatus. Rather than drawing on any new phenotypic data, the later analysis identified candidate immune exposures from TCR beta sequences and the way those sequences occurred across donors.

The cohort was made up of approximately 670 healthy bone marrow donors. At the time of sampling, all cohort members were nominally healthy, though unrecorded immune exposures were likely present. The donor was CMV seropositive and was included in the group of some 290 seropositive cohort members. A peripheral blood sample was provided by each donor, and peripheral blood mononuclear cells were used for TCR beta sequencing. Genomic DNA extraction from the blood cell samples was performed with the Qiagen DNeasy Blood Extraction Kit. The paper's findings and limits, for the study overall: Correlated functional status among segregating V segments might reflect linkage disequilibrium, but an unknown experimental factor could not be ruled out. Only TCR beta chains were sequenced in this cohort, and the absence of alpha or paired-chain data limited detectable features. According to a later genetic analysis, donors in an Asian-associated ancestry cluster had fewer N-insertions in productive TCRs than the approximately 610-donor mean. An association between a missense DCLRE1C variant and V-gene and J-gene trimming of TCR beta chains was found in a later genetic analysis and replicated in an independent cohort. Three of the identified cytomegalovirus-associated TCR beta chains were confirmed in vitro to be specific for cytomegalovirus antigens. A later analysis associated around 16,000 TCR beta sequences with specific HLA alleles at a false discovery rate of 0.05. The study gave a list of some 150 TCR beta chains associated with cytomegalovirus. For the cohort, immune exposure information was limited to CMV serostatus. In a later analysis, most CMV-associated TCR beta chains were found to appear HLA-restricted, with HLA associations seemingly driven largely by CMV exposure. Presence/absence analyses assumed roughly uniform sequencing depth across donors, an assumption that may not hold. The authors suggested that the approach could potentially be extended to other disease states and immunological phenotypes. Most TCR sequences were seen in very few donors, while some public TCRs were found in many individuals. The sequencing pipeline was judged likely to have produced a cluster of highly shared sequence variants as a technical artifact. In an earlier analysis of about 540 of the donors, most TCR beta V segments were observed in productive rearrangements about 90% or about 30% of the time, broadly matching IMGT annotations. Assigning TCR associations to individual alleles was difficult when HLA alleles, especially DR and DQ, strongly co-occurred. According to a later analysis, TCR association rates differed among HLA loci, with DRB1 alleles showing the most associated TCRs and HLA-C alleles showing the fewest. Cytomegalovirus status was reported to be diagnosed by the classifier with high specificity and sensitivity in both the original and validation cohorts. Because HLA typing was missing for some donors at each locus, association tests included only the typed subset. The earlier analysis of some 540 of the donors excluded over 15 rarely observed V segments, including chromosome 9 orphons, because counts were too low. According to a later analysis, parvovirus B19, influenza, CMV and Epstein-Barr virus appeared linked to several top co-occurrence clusters. A further reported finding was that TCR beta sequences accurately predicted the HLA-A and HLA-B alleles for most subjects in the first cohort. In a later analysis, HLA-associated TCR beta chains were found to be more clonally expanded and to have lower generation probabilities than equally common non-associated chains.

The library was obtained by the immunoSEQ multiplex PCR assay. A mixture of 60 forward primers for TCR Vbeta segments and 13 reverse primers for TCR Jbeta segments was used in the multiplex PCR. The CDR3 region of rearranged TCR beta genes was amplified from genomic DNA by a multiplex PCR assay. The Illumina HiSeq System was used to sequence the amplified TCR beta libraries as 87-base-pair reads. In the paper's pipeline: A later analysis counted about 76 million unique TCR beta chains across the 550 to 800 repertoires, and some 11 million of these chains were shared by at least two donors. Raw reads were error-corrected and collapsed into unique sequences by a nearest-neighbor algorithm in which closely related sequences were merged to remove PCR and sequencing errors. CDR3 sequences were aligned to IMGT reference sequences to assign V, D and J gene segments. For a sequence to be retained, a match of at least six nucleotides was required to both a V gene segment and a J gene segment. Rearrangements were called productive when the CDR3 lacked stop codons and stayed in frame with V and J; all others were non-productive. Following IMGT convention, CDR3 was defined as the stretch from the second conserved V-encoded cysteine up to the conserved J-encoded phenylalanine. Sequences without an unambiguous match to a single V gene segment were excluded from the earlier analysis of several hundred of the donors. In an earlier analysis of some 590 of the donors, a V segment was called functional when productive rearrangements were above 56.7%, and segregating when the standard deviation between donors exceeded 5%. A statistical classification framework was built for diagnosing cytomegalovirus status from the catalog of TCR beta chain sequences. In a later analysis, V and J genes were assigned by comparing TCR nucleotide sequences against IMGT/GENE-DB human TR gene sequences. In a later analysis, CDR3 sequences and most-parsimonious VDJ recombination scenarios were assigned using the TCRdist pipeline. In a later analysis, each TCR beta chain was defined by its CDR3 amino acid sequence together with its V-gene family, and reads without a unique V-gene family were excluded. To address suspected cross-contamination and a sequencing artifact, a later analysis removed roughly 640 highly shared, low-generation-probability nucleotide sequences. In a later analysis, a clonal expansion index was calculated for each public chain from normalized within-repertoire ranks of inferred template counts. In a later analysis, generation probabilities were computed using a VDJ recombination model fitted to out-of-frame rearrangements, and the results were checked against IGoR. A later analysis scored TCR-TCR, TCR-HLA and TCR-CMV co-occurrence with hypergeometric tests, applying a repertoire-size bias correction to TCR pairs. To estimate false discovery rates, a later analysis permuted the HLA or CMV assignments 20 times. In a later analysis, co-occurring TCRs were grouped using DBSCAN, and TCRdist sequence similarity was added for clustering within HLA-allele-positive subsets. Repertoires with fewer than 30,000 or more than 120,000 public chains, plus five repertoires with anomalous nucleotide sharing, were excluded from co-occurrence clustering. The table was pulled from immuneACCESS by TCRdb, which kept in-frame rearrangements only. Such tables lose some clones; where checked, under half of the loss comes from unresolved V genes, and the rest has no known cause. That table is the source of V, J and clone size, and D and trimming were worked out from the DNA. This sample is represented by around 140,000 clones; around 10% of them were singletons. Roughly 6.4% of the sample goes to the ten largest clones.

The sequence was obtained from a middle-aged woman in good health and CMV-seropositive. The sequencing sample was made of PBMCs.

Read as DNA, the sequence is TGCGCCGGCAGCCAAGACCTTATAGGAAGGGGCACTGAAGCTTTCTTT. Its protein reads: CAGSQDLIGRGTEAFF. The chain links TRBV4-1 with TRBJ1-1; the D gene is perhaps TRBD1, from 5 matching bases. The germline V gene provides CDR1 MGHRA and CDR2 YSYEKL. Its CDR3 holds 16 amino acids, cysteine through phenylalanine. CDR3 DNA is the only sequence kept; it has 48 bases, read in frame from the first base.